These T cell receptor beta chains were read from a single sample in a study of cytomegalovirus exposure and HLA in healthy donors. Profiling relied on immunoSEQ multiplex PCR, and the TCRdb table lists in-frame clones only, not all of them. The table has about 110,000 clones, more than 60% seen once. Sample: PBMCs. These receptors all stem from a man aged 30 to 39 in good health and CMV-seronegative. The CDR3 runs from the conserved cysteine through the conserved F or W. The order of the fields is V gene, D gene, J gene, clone size, CDR3 protein, CDR3 DNA. A D gene is named only where the DNA matches it firmly. Some rows mark clone size as missing; the rest say once, few, many or name a class of expanded clone.

V gene: TRBV29-1; D gene: TRBD1; J gene: TRBJ2-1; clone size: NA; CDR3 protein: CSVEGGQGAKEGQFF; CDR3 DNA: TGCAGCGTTGAAGGAGGACAGGGCGCCAAGGAAGGGCAGTTCTTC
V gene: TRBV4-2; D gene: NA; J gene: TRBJ2-7; clone size: NA; CDR3 protein: CASSQGQGSYEQYF; CDR3 DNA: TGTGCCAGCAGCCAAGGCCAGGGCTCCTACGAGCAGTACTTC
V gene: TRBV7-2; D gene: TRBD1; J gene: TRBJ2-5; clone size: NA; CDR3 protein: CASSRQGQGQETQYF; CDR3 DNA: TGTGCCAGCAGCCGACAGGGTCAAGGGCAAGAGACCCAGTACTTC
V gene: TRBV7-9; D gene: TRBD1; J gene: TRBJ2-3; clone size: NA; CDR3 protein: CASSPRRQGPDTQYF; CDR3 DNA: TGTGCCAGCAGCCCCCGCCGACAGGGCCCAGATACGCAGTATTTT
V gene: TRBV19; D gene: NA; J gene: TRBJ1-4; clone size: once; CDR3 protein: CASRPRSDIRNEKLFF; CDR3 DNA: TGTGCCAGTAGACCCCGGTCGGACATTCGGAATGAAAAACTGTTTTTT
V gene: TRBV30; D gene: NA; J gene: TRBJ1-2; clone size: once; CDR3 protein: CAVTGSSSYGYTF; CDR3 DNA: TGTGCCGTGACAGGATCCTCCAGCTATGGCTACACCTTC
V gene: TRBV19; D gene: NA; J gene: TRBJ1-5; clone size: NA; CDR3 protein: CASSMGVMGNQPQHF; CDR3 DNA: TGTGCCAGCAGTATGGGAGTTATGGGCAATCAGCCCCAGCATTTT
V gene: TRBV6-5; D gene: NA; J gene: TRBJ1-5; clone size: NA; CDR3 protein: CASRPTGGSNQPQHF; CDR3 DNA: TGTGCCAGCAGACCTACGGGGGGAAGCAATCAGCCCCAGCATTTT
V gene: TRBV7-9; D gene: TRBD2; J gene: TRBJ2-1; clone size: NA; CDR3 protein: CASEGVAGASYNEQFF; CDR3 DNA: TGTGCCAGCGAAGGGGTGGCGGGAGCCTCCTACAATGAGCAGTTCTTC
V gene: TRBV4-1; D gene: TRBD2; J gene: TRBJ2-3; clone size: NA; CDR3 protein: CASSQDGLAGSTDTQYF; CDR3 DNA: TGCGCCAGCAGCCAAGACGGACTAGCGGGGAGCACAGATACGCAGTATTTT
V gene: TRBV29-1; D gene: NA; J gene: TRBJ1-1; clone size: few; CDR3 protein: CSVMWQENTEAFF; CDR3 DNA: TGCAGCGTTATGTGGCAGGAGAACACTGAAGCTTTCTTT
V gene: TRBV9; D gene: NA; J gene: TRBJ2-3; clone size: few; CDR3 protein: CASSVTPEEAQYF; CDR3 DNA: TGTGCCAGCAGCGTTACTCCCGAAGAGGCGCAGTATTTT
V gene: TRBV7-2; D gene: TRBD1; J gene: TRBJ2-7; clone size: NA; CDR3 protein: CASSILQGTYEQYF; CDR3 DNA: TGTGCCAGCAGCATCCTACAGGGGACCTACGAGCAGTACTTC
V gene: TRBV14; D gene: NA; J gene: TRBJ1-3; clone size: few; CDR3 protein: CASSDQVASSGNTIYF; CDR3 DNA: TGTGCCAGCAGCGACCAAGTAGCTTCGTCTGGAAACACCATATATTTT
V gene: TRBV30; D gene: NA; J gene: TRBJ1-1; clone size: NA; CDR3 protein: CAWRKGGNGEAFF; CDR3 DNA: TGTGCCTGGAGAAAAGGAGGCAATGGTGAAGCTTTCTTT
V gene: TRBV14; D gene: NA; J gene: TRBJ1-1; clone size: NA; CDR3 protein: CAGSQLFGPGNTEAFF; CDR3 DNA: TGTGCCGGCAGCCAACTTTTTGGCCCGGGGAACACTGAAGCTTTCTTT
V gene: TRBV15; D gene: TRBD2; J gene: TRBJ2-1; clone size: NA; CDR3 protein: CATSRDFNLAGGRNEQFF; CDR3 DNA: TGTGCCACCAGCAGAGATTTCAATCTAGCGGGAGGGAGGAATGAGCAGTTCTTC
V gene: TRBV6-1; D gene: NA; J gene: TRBJ2-1; clone size: NA; CDR3 protein: CASSDPGLYNEQFF; CDR3 DNA: TGTGCCAGCAGTGACCCGGGACTGTACAATGAGCAGTTCTTC
V gene: TRBV19; D gene: NA; J gene: TRBJ1-1; clone size: few; CDR3 protein: CASNRDKDTEAFF; CDR3 DNA: TGTGCCAGTAACAGGGATAAGGACACTGAAGCTTTCTTT
V gene: TRBV25-1; D gene: TRBD1; J gene: TRBJ1-1; clone size: NA; CDR3 protein: CASTQHAGGMNTEAFF; CDR3 DNA: TGTGCCAGCACACAACATGCAGGGGGGATGAACACTGAAGCTTTCTTT
V gene: TRBV28; D gene: NA; J gene: TRBJ1-1; clone size: few; CDR3 protein: CASLLGGKTEAFF; CDR3 DNA: TGTGCCAGCCTCTTAGGCGGGAAGACTGAAGCTTTCTTT
V gene: TRBV5-1; D gene: TRBD1; J gene: TRBJ1-3; clone size: few; CDR3 protein: CASSTGTDGGNTIYF; CDR3 DNA: TGCGCCAGCAGCACGGGGACAGACGGTGGAAACACCATATATTTT
V gene: TRBV7-2; D gene: NA; J gene: TRBJ1-5; clone size: NA; CDR3 protein: CASSLAEAQPQHF; CDR3 DNA: TGTGCCAGCAGCTTGGCAGAGGCTCAGCCCCAGCATTTT